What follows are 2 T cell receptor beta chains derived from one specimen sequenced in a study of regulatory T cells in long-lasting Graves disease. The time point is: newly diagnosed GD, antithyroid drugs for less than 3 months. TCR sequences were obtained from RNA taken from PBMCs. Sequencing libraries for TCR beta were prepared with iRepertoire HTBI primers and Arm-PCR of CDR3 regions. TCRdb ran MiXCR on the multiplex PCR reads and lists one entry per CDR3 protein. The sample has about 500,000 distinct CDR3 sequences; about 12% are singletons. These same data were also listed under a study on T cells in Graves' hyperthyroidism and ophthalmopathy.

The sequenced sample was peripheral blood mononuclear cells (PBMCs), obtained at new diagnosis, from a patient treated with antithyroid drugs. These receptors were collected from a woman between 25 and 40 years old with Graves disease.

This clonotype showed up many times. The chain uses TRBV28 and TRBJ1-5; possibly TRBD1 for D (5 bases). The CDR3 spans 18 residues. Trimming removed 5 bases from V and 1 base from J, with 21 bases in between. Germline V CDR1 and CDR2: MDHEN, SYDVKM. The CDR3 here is CASSPRSRRRGSNQPQHF. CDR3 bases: TGTGCCAGCAGTCCAAGATCGAGAAGGAGGGGAAGCAATCAGCCCCAGCATTTT.

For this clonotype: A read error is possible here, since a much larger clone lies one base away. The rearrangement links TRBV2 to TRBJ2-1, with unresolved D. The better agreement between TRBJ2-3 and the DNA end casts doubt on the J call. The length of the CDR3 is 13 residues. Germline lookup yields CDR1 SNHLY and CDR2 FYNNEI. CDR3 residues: CATQWGWADTQYF. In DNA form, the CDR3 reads TGTGCTACTCAGTGGGGTTGGGCAGATACGCAGTATTTT.